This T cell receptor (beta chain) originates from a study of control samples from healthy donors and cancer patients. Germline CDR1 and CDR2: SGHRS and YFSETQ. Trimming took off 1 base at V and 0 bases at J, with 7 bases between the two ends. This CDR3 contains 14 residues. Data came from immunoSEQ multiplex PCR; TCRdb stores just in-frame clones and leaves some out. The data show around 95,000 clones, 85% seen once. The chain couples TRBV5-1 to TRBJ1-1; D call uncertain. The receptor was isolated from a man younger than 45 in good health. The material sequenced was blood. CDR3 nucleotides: TGCGCCAGCAGCTTGCATAAGATGAACACTGAAGCTTTCTTT. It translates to CASSLHKMNTEAFF.